This T cell receptor beta chain appears in the sequencing data of a study of post-analysis software for immune sequencing data. Regarding this clonotype: What it binds is not known.

Study conclusions and caveats: Included in a set of about 5 TRBV segments more frequent in patients than controls were TRBV5-6, TRBV5-1 and TRBV20-1.

This CDR3 has 18 amino acids. Germline V gene data show CDR1 as MNHNS and CDR2 as SASEGT. V lost 6 bases to trimming and J lost 0 bases, with 21 bases between them. Every TCR beta cDNA library bore unique molecular identifiers. From the PCR reads, TCRdb called clonotypes with MiXCR, one entry per CDR3 protein. This sample has hundreds of thousands of distinct CDR3 sequences; 30% occur once, and the top ten carry about 0.5%. The source material was blood. This receptor was obtained from a girl aged 10-17 years with multiple sclerosis. The V call is TRBV6-1, the J call TRBJ1-5, with a tentative D call TRBD1 (5 bases). The DNA for the CDR3 is TGTGCCAGCAGCCCCATACCAACAGGAGCTTATAGCAATCAGCCCCAGCATTTT. Translation: CASSPIPTGAYSNQPQHF.